This entry lists 26 T cell receptor beta chains sequenced from one sample in a study of blood T cell repertoires in COVID-19. Assay used: immunoSEQ multiplex PCR; TCRdb lists only in-frame clones, some missing. The sample lists roughly 160,000 clones, roughly 84% occurring once. Sequenced sample: peripheral blood. The receptors stem from a woman older than 75 with active or convalescent COVID-19.

This rearrangement joins TRBV11-3 to TRBJ1-1; the D is unclear. Per germline, CDR1 SGHNT and CDR2 YENEEA. V shed 2 bases and J shed 4 bases, with 11 bases lying between them. CDR3 length: 14 residues. CDR3 sequence (DNA): TGTGCCAGCAGCTTATGGCGGGGTGCCACTGAAGCTTTCTTT. This encodes CASSLWRGATEAFF.

CDR3 residues: CASTIAGGTEAFF. For the CDR3, the DNA is TGTGCCAGCACCATAGCGGGGGGCACTGAAGCTTTCTTT. V usage is TRBV12-3 or TRBV12-4 and J usage is TRBJ1-1; D perhaps matches TRBD1 (5 bases). The V end lost 7 bases, the J end lost 4 bases, and 13 bases lay between the germline ends. There are 13 residues in the CDR3.

J is TRBJ2-7 and V is TRBV27, with a weak D call TRBD2 (6 bases). Germline loops: CDR1 MNHEY, CDR2 SMNVEV (reference sequence). V was trimmed by 8 bases and J by 5 bases, leaving 19 bases between them. The CDR3 runs 14 residues. This CDR3 reads CASRQPGDWNEQYF. The CDR3 DNA follows: TGTGCCAGCCGGCAGCCGGGGGATTGGAACGAGCAGTACTTC.

This chain links TRBV19 with TRBJ1-2, with a tentative D call TRBD1 (6 bases). The CDR3 runs to 15 residues. Germline CDR1 reads LNHDA; CDR2 reads SQIVND (reference sequence). Trimming pared 0 bases from V and 4 bases from J, leaving 12 bases between. This CDR3 reads CASSIDWDTGYGYTF. The CDR3 nucleotides read TGTGCCAGTAGTATAGATTGGGACACCGGCTATGGCTACACCTTC.

V gene TRBV11-2 combines with J gene TRBJ1-3, with TRBD1 matching over 9 bases. The CDR3 totals 13 residues. Germline V gene lookup returns CDR1 SGHAT and CDR2 FQNNGV. V gave up 6 bases and J gave up 6 bases; unmatched junction bases: 3. In DNA form, the CDR3 reads TGTGCCAGCAGAAGACAGGGGGAAAACACCATATATTTT. It codes for CASRRQGENTIYF.

V and J are TRBV7-8 and TRBJ2-7; 8 bases align to TRBD1. This CDR3 comprises 14 residues. Germline V gene lookup returns CDR1 SGHVS and CDR2 FQNEAQ. J gave up 5 bases and V 5 bases, and 8 bases lay outside the gene matches. CDR3 in amino acids: CASSVQGGEDEQYF. The CDR3 nucleotides read TGTGCCAGCAGCGTACAGGGGGGAGAGGACGAGCAGTACTTC.

The chain employs TRBV28 and TRBJ2-4; D unresolved. The CDR3 runs 13 residues. The germline CDR1 and CDR2 sequences are MDHEN and SYDVKM. V was shortened by 6 bases and J by 4 bases, with 10 bases between the two germline ends. The CDR3 DNA follows: TGTGCCAGCAGAGAACTACCGAAAAACATTCAGTACTTC. This translates into CASRELPKNIQYF. The entire variable domain, with the rest obtained from reference TRBV28 and TRBJ2-4, is as follows: DVKVTQSSRYLVKRTGEKVFLECVQDMDHENMFWYRQDPGLGLRLIYFSYDVKMKEKGDIPEGYSVSREKKERFSLILESASTNQTSMYLCASRELPKNIQYFGAGTRLSVL.

The rearrangement links TRBV28 to TRBJ2-7; TRBD2 matches 10 bases. V dropped 10 bases and J dropped 6; count of bases not matched to a gene: 15. The CDR3 has 15 residues. Germline V lookup: CDR1 MDHEN, CDR2 SYDVKM. This chain's CDR3 is CATTSSSGRWGEQYF. DNA of the CDR3: TGTGCCACCACAAGCAGTAGCGGGAGGTGGGGCGAGCAGTACTTC.

The chain recombines TRBV18 with TRBJ1-2; TRBD1 agrees at 12 bases. The CDR3 is made up of 16 amino acids. V lost 3 bases to trimming and J lost 7 bases; unmatched junction nucleotides: 9. Germline V gene sequence: CDR1 KGHSH, CDR2 LQKENI. The CDR3 bases are TGTGCCAGCTCACCTTGGGACAGGGGGCTTCTTGGTGGCTACACCTTC. This encodes CASSPWDRGLLGGYTF.

V gene TRBV6-1 combines with J gene TRBJ2-5; TRBD1 aligns across 9 bases. The V segment lost 4 bases and the J segment 5 bases; nucleotides outside the gene matches: 11. CDR3 length: 16 amino acids. Germline CDR1 and CDR2: MNHNS and SASEGT. The CDR3 spells CASSVLPGQGVETQYF. The CDR3 region has the DNA TGTGCCAGCAGTGTACTTCCGGGACAGGGTGTCGAGACCCAGTACTTC.

This clone was seen a single time. The genes are TRBV27 and TRBJ1-6; TRBD1 aligns across 7 bases. The CDR3 spans 16 residues. Trimming cost V 0 bases and J 10 bases; bases outside gene matches: 9. The V gene's germline CDR1 is MNHEY and CDR2 SMNVEV (reference sequence). Here the CDR3 reads CASSLSAGGTESPLHF. The CDR3 region has the DNA TGTGCCAGCAGTTTATCAGCAGGGGGTACAGAATCACCCCTCCACTTT.

The chain couples TRBV5-4 to TRBJ2-2; D may be TRBD1 (7 bases). The CDR3 is 15 residues long. Trimming pared 4 bases from V and 5 bases from J, leaving 15 bases between. From germline, CDR1 is SGHNT and CDR2 YYREEE (reference sequence). The CDR3 spells CASSPRQGGTGELFF. Written as DNA, the CDR3 is TGTGCCAGCAGCCCACGACAGGGAGGTACCGGGGAGCTGTTTTTT.

The rearrangement joins TRBV18 to TRBJ2-2; D is unclear. CDR3 size: 14 residues. V shed 6 bases and J shed 5 bases, with 13 bases lying between them. Germline lookup yields CDR1 KGHSH and CDR2 LQKENI. Written as DNA, the CDR3 is TGTGCCAGCTCCCCCGCCAGGCCAACCGGGGAGCTGTTTTTT. This gives the protein CASSPARPTGELFF.

In its sample, this clone was seen once. The gene calls are TRBV5-1 and TRBJ2-1; TRBD2 aligns across 13 bases. CDR3 length: 18 amino acids. In germline, CDR1 is SGHRS, CDR2 YFSETQ. Trimming removed 2 bases from V and 0 bases from J; junction bases left unmatched: 5. CDR3 loop: CASSFQLAGGSSYNEQFF. The CDR3 DNA sequence: TGCGCCAGCAGCTTTCAACTAGCGGGAGGGAGCTCCTACAATGAGCAGTTCTTC.

The chain links TRBV6-5 to TRBJ1-1; D call uncertain. CDR3 length: 14 amino acids. Trimming stripped 5 bases from V and 0 bases from J, with 10 bases between. Per germline, CDR1 MNHEY and CDR2 SVGAGI. The CDR3 nucleotides read TGTGCCAGCAGTCCTCCCGGTCTGAACACTGAAGCTTTCTTT. This translates into CASSPPGLNTEAFF.

V gene TRBV18 combines with J gene TRBJ1-3; possible D gene TRBD1, 6 bases. The CDR3 contains 16 residues. Deletions cut 6 bases from V and 0 bases from J, with 15 bases between. Germline CDR1 KGHSH, CDR2 LQKENI. CDR3: CASSQPGDNSGNTIYF. DNA for the CDR3: TGTGCCAGCTCCCAACCCGGGGACAACTCTGGAAACACCATATATTTT.

As to this clone: The identical CDR3 is also encoded by other nucleotide sequences in the sample. The chain joins TRBV7-9 to TRBJ1-1; D gene uncertain. CDR1 is SEHNR, CDR2 FQNEAQ, per germline (reference sequence). The CDR3 is made up of 13 amino acids. V was cut by 1 base and J by 1 base, with 4 bases left in between. CDR3: CASSLGQNTEAFF. The CDR3 coding sequence is TGTGCCAGCAGCTTAGGGCAGAACACTGAAGCTTTCTTT.

This sequence joins TRBV6-6 and TRBJ1-2, with a tentative D call TRBD1 (5 bases). V lost 10 bases and J 7 bases, leaving 25 bases between the germline ends. Germline V gives CDR1 MNHNY, CDR2 SVGAGI (reference sequence). This CDR3 is 15 amino acids long. CDR3 amino acids: CATWGRGNGFGGYTF. The DNA for the CDR3 is TGTGCCACCTGGGGGAGGGGCAATGGTTTCGGTGGCTACACCTTC.

This sequence joins TRBV2 and TRBJ1-5; 7 nucleotides match TRBD1. After removal of 6 bases from V and 6 bases from J, the junction contained 8 bases not matched to a gene. The CDR3 has 14 residues. Germline-derived CDR1 and CDR2 are SNHLY and FYNNEI. The CDR3 reads CASSETGIGQPQHF. The CDR3 DNA follows: TGTGCCAGCAGCGAGACAGGGATCGGTCAGCCCCAGCATTTT.

V and J are TRBV5-1 and TRBJ2-2, with 9 bases matching TRBD2. Germline V lookup: CDR1 SGHRS, CDR2 YFSETQ. There are 17 residues in the CDR3. V shed 6 bases, J shed 0 bases, and the junction held 9 bases outside the gene matches. CDR3 protein: CASNPLAGRTNTGELFF. CDR3 DNA sequence: TGCGCCAGCAACCCTCTAGCGGGACGTACGAACACCGGGGAGCTGTTTTTT.

J is TRBJ2-7 and V is TRBV5-1; D remains unclear. The CDR3 spans 13 residues. Germline loops: CDR1 SGHRS, CDR2 YFSETQ. Trimming took off 5 bases at V and 0 bases at J, with 9 bases between the two ends. In DNA, the CDR3 is TGCGCCAGCAGTCTACCCCACTCCTACGAGCAGTACTTC. Translating gives CASSLPHSYEQYF.

The rearrangement links TRBV6-2 or TRBV6-3 to TRBJ2-1; 14 bases fit TRBD2. V was pared by 0 bases and J by 3 bases, with 4 bases of the junction left unmatched. Germline V gene sequence: CDR1 MNHEY, CDR2 SVGEGT. The CDR3 has 18 amino acids. CDR3 in DNA: TGTGCCAGCAGTTACTCGGGACTAGCGGGAGCTGTCTACAATGAGCAGTTCTTC. Its protein is CASSYSGLAGAVYNEQFF.

V usage is TRBV15 and J usage is TRBJ1-1, with unresolved D. V dropped 0 bases and J dropped 11 bases, with 10 bases sitting between them. CDR3 length: 12 amino acids. CDR1 is LNHNV and CDR2 is YYDKDF in the germline V gene (reference sequence). The CDR3 coding sequence is TGTGCCACCAGCAGAGATTTGGGAGTGGCTTTCTTT. Protein product: CATSRDLGVAFF.

The chain uses TRBV12-5 and TRBJ1-2; 9 bases align to TRBD1. The CDR3 is made up of 14 amino acids. The V segment lost 5 bases and the J segment 7 bases; nucleotides outside the gene matches: 8. The germline CDR1 and CDR2 sequences are LGHNT and FRNRAP. In DNA form, the CDR3 reads TGTGCTAGTGGTCGCGGGGACAGGGTTGCTGGCTACACCTTC. It translates to CASGRGDRVAGYTF.

V gene TRBV12-3 or TRBV12-4 combines with J gene TRBJ1-6; TRBD1 is a possible D gene (5 bases). The CDR3 runs 13 residues. V lost 7 bases to trimming and J lost 5 bases, with 9 bases between them. The CDR3: CASKGSDNSPLHF. For the CDR3, the DNA is TGTGCCAGCAAGGGGTCCGATAATTCACCCCTCCACTTT.

The rearrangement links TRBV6-1 to TRBJ2-2, with D possibly being TRBD1 (6 bases). The CDR3 has 12 amino acids. The V and J ends lost 5 bases and 8 bases respectively, with 9 bases between them. Germline V gene sequence: CDR1 MNHNS, CDR2 SASEGT. CDR3 sequence (DNA): TGTGCCAGCAGTAAAACAGGGGGGGAGCTGTTTTTT. As protein: CASSKTGGELFF.